The source of this TCR beta chain is a study of blood T cells in healthy people across ages. Germline V lookup: CDR1 MGHRA, CDR2 YSYEKL. The length of the CDR3 is 14 residues. J was trimmed by 4 bases and V by 0 bases; bases with no gene match: 3. This clonotype was counted many times. Next came a second PCR, run for about 6 to 11 cycles, which used a sample-barcoded 5' primer along with a J-beta primer mix. MiXCR was run by TCRdb on the 5' RACE reads, yielding one entry per CDR3 protein. This table has over 1.5 million distinct CDR3 sequences, around half appearing once. The clonotype comes from a woman aged 40 to 49 in good health. Sequencing input: blood. The chain joins TRBV4-1 to TRBJ2-7; TRBD2 aligns across 7 bases. The chain's CDR3 is CASSQDQGGYEQYF. DNA for the CDR3: TGCGCCAGCAGCCAAGATCAGGGAGGGTACGAGCAGTACTTC.